This TCR beta chain came from a study of T cells in Graves' hyperthyroidism and ophthalmopathy (dated by TCRdb to between 2017 and 2020). Background on the whole study: Peripheral blood samples were taken at initial diagnosis, before any treatment was given. TCR V-J signatures able to tell the groups apart were searched for in a discovery cohort of 90 to 100 patients, of whom around 43 had Graves' ophthalmopathy and 55 to 65 had stable Graves' hyperthyroidism. An independent validation cohort of under 20 hyperthyroidism patients and about 16 patients who later progressed to ophthalmopathy tested prospective prediction of ophthalmopathy. Thyroid tissue and blood T-cell repertoires from six Graves' hyperthyroidism patients were also compared in the study. According to the paper, TCR Vbeta CDR3 sequencing was carried out on some 130 peripheral blood samples, which came from about 45 ophthalmopathy, around 74 hyperthyroidism and some 17 progressor patients. After blood sampling, hyperthyroidism patients were treated with methimazole at a starting dose of 30 mg daily, and ophthalmopathy patients were treated with high-dose intravenous methylprednisolone. The 85 to 100 discovery patients were randomly split 7:3 into training and test sets.

At least ten counts were recorded for this clonotype. Its antigen remains unidentified. No much larger clonotype is one base removed from it; base qualities were not supplied. Taken from cysteine to phenylalanine, the CDR3 has 14 residues. Of all the DNA, just the CDR3 is kept, 42 bases in frame from base 1. V loses 1 base, J loses 3 bases, and the germline ends lie 10 bases apart. The germline V gene (reference sequence) specifies PRHDT as CDR1 and FYEKMQ as CDR2. Ophthalmopathy patients had moderately to severely active disease, Clinical Activity Score of at least 3, NOSPECS grade of at least 4, and duration under 3 months. The study excluded patients with uncontrolled infections, other autoimmune diseases, pregnancy or lactation. Clinical symptoms, serum thyroxine and TRAb, thyroid ultrasound, and orbital computed tomography formed the basis for the diagnoses. PBMCs were isolated from about 10 ml of fresh peripheral blood by Ficoll-Paque density gradient centrifugation. Total RNA was extracted with Trizol reagent, and quality was checked on an Agilent 2100 Bioanalyzer.

The TCR beta CDR3 regions were amplified from RNA transcripts. The TCR CDR3 was subjected to a first round of RT-PCR using the HTBI primer set and the Qiagen OneStep RT-PCR kit. Libraries were constructed in a second round of multiplex PCR, after which size selection and purification were carried out. Sequencing of the libraries was done on an Illumina HiSeq2000 using paired-end 100 bp reads. Concerning the study's data processing: Raw data were processed with SOAPnuke, discarding reads with adapters, uncalled bases, mean Phred below 15, or no exact constant-primer or identifier match. High-quality paired reads were merged with COPE v1.2.5, and unique nucleotide sequences were defined as clonotypes. Clonotypes were aligned to IMGT TRBV, TRBD and TRBJ reference segments using MiTCR v1.1. The analysis was restricted to V-J combinations with a frequency above 0.0001, which together covered 99% to 99.2% of the repertoires. The TCS score was defined as F50 (clonal expansion) divided by E x V (chaos), with BLOSUM62-based TCRdist calculated between CDR3 peptides within each V-J. Welch's t-statistics and random forest reduced just over 500 V-J features to 10 to 15, which were used in a naive Bayes classifier (R e1071). The public reads were quality trimmed at Q25 with fastp and then assembled into clones with MiXCR by TCRdb, keeping productive beta chains. Rows with a matching CDR3 protein are joined into one entry that keeps the most common DNA and genes. The authors' filters were not applied to this entry. The sample data list hundreds of thousands of distinct CDR3 sequences, and 13% to 15% of these were observed just once. Around an eighth of the sample lies in the top ten.

Findings and caveats that apply to the study as a whole: A 13 V-J signature model separated ophthalmopathy from stable hyperthyroidism, with 87.88% sensitivity and 81% to 82% specificity in cross-validation and 80%/75% in testing. No statistical method was used to set the sample size in advance, and investigators knew the group allocation. In validation, progression to ophthalmopathy was predicted by the model with 70.59% sensitivity and 72.22% specificity, a median of around 5.9 months before onset. Most expanded thyroid clonotypes (frequency above 0.001) were also found in blood, which suggests that blood repertoires may mirror thyroid immune responses.

Sample: blood. The chain is made from TRBV13 and TRBJ2-7; the D gene assignment is ambiguous. This sequence was found in a woman aged 45-60 years with Graves' ophthalmopathy. The CDR3: CASSLEAVNYEQYF. DNA sequence: TGTGCCAGCAGCTTAGAGGCGGTAAACTACGAGCAGTACTTC.